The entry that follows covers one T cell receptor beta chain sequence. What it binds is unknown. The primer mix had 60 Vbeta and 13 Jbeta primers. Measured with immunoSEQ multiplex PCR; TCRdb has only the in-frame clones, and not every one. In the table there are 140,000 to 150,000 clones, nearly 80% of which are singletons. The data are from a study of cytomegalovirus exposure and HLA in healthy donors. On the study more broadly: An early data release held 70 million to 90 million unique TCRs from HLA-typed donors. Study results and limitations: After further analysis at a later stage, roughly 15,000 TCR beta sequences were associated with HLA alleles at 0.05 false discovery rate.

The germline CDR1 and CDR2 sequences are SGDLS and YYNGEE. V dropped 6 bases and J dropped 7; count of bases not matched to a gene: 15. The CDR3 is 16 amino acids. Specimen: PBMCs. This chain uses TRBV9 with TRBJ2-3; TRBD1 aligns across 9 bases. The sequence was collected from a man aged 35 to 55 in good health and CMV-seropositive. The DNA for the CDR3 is TGTGCCAGCACACCCTTAGGACAGGGGATTTTGAATACGCAGTATTTT. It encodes CASTPLGQGILNTQYF.